This TCR beta chain is drawn from a study of Graves' ophthalmopathy and Graves' hyperthyroidism. About the study: Peripheral blood was gathered at first diagnosis, ahead of any treatment whatsoever. Study conclusions and caveats: Sensitivity of approximately 88% and specificity of 70% to 84% were achieved when a 13-signature model separated ophthalmopathy from stable hyperthyroidism.

Amplification of the TCR beta CDR3 regions used RNA transcripts (as template). RT-PCR in the first round used HTBI primers; a second-round multiplex PCR followed. TCRdb processed the multiplex PCR reads anew with MiXCR; each CDR3 protein has one entry. The sample has over 150,000 distinct CDR3 sequences, less than 45% seen once. This clonotype was observed at least ten times. Its specificity is unknown. Enrollment excluded any patients with other autoimmune diseases, uncontrolled infections, pregnancy or lactation. PBMCs had their origin in fresh peripheral blood (10 ml). The V gene lost 5 bases and the J gene lost 6 bases, with 14 bases spanning the gap. The V gene's germline CDR1 is MNHEY and CDR2 SMNVEV (reference sequence). This CDR3 spans 14 amino acids.

Material for sequencing was peripheral blood. The chain employs TRBV27 and TRBJ1-5; D perhaps matches TRBD1 (5 bases). The sequence was collected from a woman between 35 and 50 years old with Graves' ophthalmopathy. The CDR3 coding sequence is TGTGCCAGCAGTCCCACAGGCCCTCCTCAGCCCCAGCATTTT. It is translated as CASSPTGPPQPQHF.